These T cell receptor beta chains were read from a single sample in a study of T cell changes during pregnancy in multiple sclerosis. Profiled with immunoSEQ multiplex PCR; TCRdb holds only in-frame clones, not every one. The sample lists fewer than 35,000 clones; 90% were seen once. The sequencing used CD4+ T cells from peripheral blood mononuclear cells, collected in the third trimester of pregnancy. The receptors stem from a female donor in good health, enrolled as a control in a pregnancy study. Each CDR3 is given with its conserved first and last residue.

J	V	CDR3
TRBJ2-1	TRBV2	CASSDPGEQFF
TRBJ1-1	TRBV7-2	CASSNSGNTEAFF
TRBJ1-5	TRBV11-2	CASSFGTGGEQPQHF
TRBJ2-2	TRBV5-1	CASSLELGNTGELFF
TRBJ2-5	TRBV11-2	CASSLVAGKVETQYF
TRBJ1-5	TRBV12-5	CASGLVLGGTGVSPYSNQPQHF
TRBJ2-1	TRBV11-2	CASSLFWDRGTNEQFF
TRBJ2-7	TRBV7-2	CASSLQRGLGEQYF
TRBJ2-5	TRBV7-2	CASSLVGQGGVETQYF
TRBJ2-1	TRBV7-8	CASKKGGPGLGPYNEQFF
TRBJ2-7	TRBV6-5	CASSLSGLGYEQYF
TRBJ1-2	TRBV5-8	CASSPRTTNYGYTF
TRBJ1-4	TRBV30	CAWSVRGFEKLFF
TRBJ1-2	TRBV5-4	CASREEGLYGYTF
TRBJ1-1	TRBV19	CATSIQGAMSEAFF
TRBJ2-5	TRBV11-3	CASRGGGTQETQYF
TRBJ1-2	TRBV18	CASSPNPDSRVYGYTF
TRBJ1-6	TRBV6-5	CASSYSETEYNSPLHF
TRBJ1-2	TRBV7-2	CASSPGGTGPVLIF
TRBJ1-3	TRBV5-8	CASSQQGASGNTIYF
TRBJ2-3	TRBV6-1	CASSEFRDTQYF
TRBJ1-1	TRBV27	CASSSAGTWNTEAFF